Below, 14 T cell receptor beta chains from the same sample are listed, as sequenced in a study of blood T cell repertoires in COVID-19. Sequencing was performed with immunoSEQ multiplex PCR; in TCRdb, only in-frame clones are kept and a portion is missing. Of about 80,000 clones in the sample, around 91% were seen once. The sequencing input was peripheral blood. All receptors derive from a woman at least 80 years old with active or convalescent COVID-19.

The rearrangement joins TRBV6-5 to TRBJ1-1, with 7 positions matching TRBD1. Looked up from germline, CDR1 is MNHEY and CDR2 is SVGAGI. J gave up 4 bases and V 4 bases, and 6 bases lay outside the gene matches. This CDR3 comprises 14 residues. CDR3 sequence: CASSSTGRSTEAFF. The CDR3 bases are TGTGCCAGCAGTTCGACAGGGCGGTCCACTGAAGCTTTCTTT.

CDR3 bases: TGTGCCAGCGGACTAGCGCCCTACAATGAGCAGTTCTTC. It specifies CASGLAPYNEQFF. This chain links TRBV7-3 with TRBJ2-1, with 9 bases matching TRBD2. The CDR3 spans 13 residues. From germline, CDR1 is SGHTA and CDR2 FQGTGA. V lost 8 bases and J lost 2; bases outside the gene matches: 1.

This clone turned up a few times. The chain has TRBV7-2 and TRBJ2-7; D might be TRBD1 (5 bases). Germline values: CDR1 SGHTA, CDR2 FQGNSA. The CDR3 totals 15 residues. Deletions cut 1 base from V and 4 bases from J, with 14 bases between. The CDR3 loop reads CASSLDFARVYEQYF. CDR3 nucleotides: TGTGCCAGCAGCTTAGATTTCGCCAGGGTTTACGAGCAGTACTTC.

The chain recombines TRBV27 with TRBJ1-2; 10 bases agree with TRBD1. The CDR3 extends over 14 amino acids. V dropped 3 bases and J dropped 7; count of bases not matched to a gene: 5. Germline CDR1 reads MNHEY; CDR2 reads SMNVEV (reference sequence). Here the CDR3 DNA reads TGTGCCAGCAGTTTCCGGGACAGGGGACGTGGCTACACCTTC. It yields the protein CASSFRDRGRGYTF.

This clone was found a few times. This CDR3 is CASSRPGTSGGNNEQFF. The CDR3 DNA sequence: TGTGCCAGCAGTCGTCCCGGGACTAGCGGGGGAAACAATGAGCAGTTCTTC. The chain recombines TRBV13 with TRBJ2-1; 14 bases line up with TRBD2. CDR1 and CDR2 from the germline V gene are PRHDT and FYEKMQ (reference sequence). J was trimmed by 5 bases and V by 6 bases; bases with no gene match: 9. This CDR3 comprises 17 residues.

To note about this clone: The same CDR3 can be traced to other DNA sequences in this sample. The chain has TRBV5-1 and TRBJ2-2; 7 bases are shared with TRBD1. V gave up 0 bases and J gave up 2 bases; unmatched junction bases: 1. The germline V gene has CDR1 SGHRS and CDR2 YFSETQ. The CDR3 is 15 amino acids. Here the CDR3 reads CASSLGQGNTGELFF. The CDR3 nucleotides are TGCGCCAGCAGCTTGGGACAGGGTAACACCGGGGAGCTGTTTTTT.

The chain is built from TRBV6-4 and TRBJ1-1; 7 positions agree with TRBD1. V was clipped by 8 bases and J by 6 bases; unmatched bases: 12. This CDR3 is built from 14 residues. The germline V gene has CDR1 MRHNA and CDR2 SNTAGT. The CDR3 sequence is CASRQTGSSSEAFF. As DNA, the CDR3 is TGTGCCAGCCGCCAGACAGGGTCGTCATCTGAAGCTTTCTTT.

The CDR3 spells CASSLRVSYNEQFF. The CDR3 nucleotides read TGTGCCAGCAGTTTAAGAGTTTCCTACAATGAGCAGTTCTTC. The chain carries TRBV28 and TRBJ2-1; D unclear. The CDR3 is 14 amino acids. Trimming took off 2 bases at V and 1 base at J, with 6 bases between the two ends. Germline-derived CDR1 and CDR2 are MDHEN and SYDVKM.

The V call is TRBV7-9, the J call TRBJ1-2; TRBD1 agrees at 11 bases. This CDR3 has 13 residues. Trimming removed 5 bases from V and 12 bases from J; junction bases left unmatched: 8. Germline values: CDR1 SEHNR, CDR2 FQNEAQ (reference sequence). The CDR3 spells CASSPGTGGGDTF. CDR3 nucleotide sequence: TGTGCCAGCAGCCCCGGGACAGGGGGAGGGGACACCTTC.

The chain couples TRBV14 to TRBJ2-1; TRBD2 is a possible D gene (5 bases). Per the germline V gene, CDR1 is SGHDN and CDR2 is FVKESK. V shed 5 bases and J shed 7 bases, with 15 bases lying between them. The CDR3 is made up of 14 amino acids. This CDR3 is CASSSSNRVNEQFF. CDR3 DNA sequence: TGTGCCAGCAGCTCTAGCAATCGGGTAAATGAGCAGTTCTTC. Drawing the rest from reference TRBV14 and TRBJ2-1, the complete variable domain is EAGVTQFPSHSVIEKGQTVTLRCDPISGHDNLYWYRRVMGKEIKFLLHFVKESKQDESGMPNNRFLAERTGGTYSTLKVQPAELEDSGVYFCASSSSNRVNEQFFGPGTRLTVL.

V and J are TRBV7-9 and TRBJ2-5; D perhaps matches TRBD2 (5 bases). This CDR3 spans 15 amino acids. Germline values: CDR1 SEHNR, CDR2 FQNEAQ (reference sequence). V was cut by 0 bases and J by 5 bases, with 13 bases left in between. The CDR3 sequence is CASSLAGRPGETQYF. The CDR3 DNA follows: TGTGCCAGCAGCTTAGCGGGCCGTCCGGGGGAGACCCAGTACTTC.

CDR3 bases: TGTGCCAGCAGCCACGGGACTAGCAGCTACAATGAGCAGTTCTTC. This codes for CASSHGTSSYNEQFF. The V gene is TRBV3-1 (or the pseudogene TRBV3-2), the J gene TRBJ2-1; 9 bases are a match to TRBD2. The CDR3 loop spans 15 amino acids. Trimming cost V 3 bases and J 3 bases; bases outside gene matches: 3. CDR1 is LGHDT and CDR2 is YNNKEL in the germline V gene (reference sequence).

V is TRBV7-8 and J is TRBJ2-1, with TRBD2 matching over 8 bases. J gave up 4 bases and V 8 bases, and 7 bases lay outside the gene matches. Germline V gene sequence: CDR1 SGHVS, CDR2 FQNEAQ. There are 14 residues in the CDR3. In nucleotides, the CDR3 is TGTGCCAGCGGCGGCGGGAGGACATACAATGAGCAGTTCTTC. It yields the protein CASGGGRTYNEQFF.

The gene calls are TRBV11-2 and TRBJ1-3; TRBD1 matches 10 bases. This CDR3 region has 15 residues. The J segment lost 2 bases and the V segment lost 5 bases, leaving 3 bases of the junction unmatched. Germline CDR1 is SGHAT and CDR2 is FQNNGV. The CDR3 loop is CASSPGTGAGNTIYF. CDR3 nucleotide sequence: TGTGCCAGCAGCCCAGGGACAGGGGCTGGAAACACCATATATTTT. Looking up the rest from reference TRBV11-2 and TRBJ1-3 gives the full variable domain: EAGVAQSPRYKIIEKRQSVAFWCNPISGHATLYWYQQILGQGPKLLIQFQNNGVVDDSQLPKDRFSAERLKGVDSTLKIQPAKLEDSAVYLCASSPGTGAGNTIYFGEGSWLTVV.